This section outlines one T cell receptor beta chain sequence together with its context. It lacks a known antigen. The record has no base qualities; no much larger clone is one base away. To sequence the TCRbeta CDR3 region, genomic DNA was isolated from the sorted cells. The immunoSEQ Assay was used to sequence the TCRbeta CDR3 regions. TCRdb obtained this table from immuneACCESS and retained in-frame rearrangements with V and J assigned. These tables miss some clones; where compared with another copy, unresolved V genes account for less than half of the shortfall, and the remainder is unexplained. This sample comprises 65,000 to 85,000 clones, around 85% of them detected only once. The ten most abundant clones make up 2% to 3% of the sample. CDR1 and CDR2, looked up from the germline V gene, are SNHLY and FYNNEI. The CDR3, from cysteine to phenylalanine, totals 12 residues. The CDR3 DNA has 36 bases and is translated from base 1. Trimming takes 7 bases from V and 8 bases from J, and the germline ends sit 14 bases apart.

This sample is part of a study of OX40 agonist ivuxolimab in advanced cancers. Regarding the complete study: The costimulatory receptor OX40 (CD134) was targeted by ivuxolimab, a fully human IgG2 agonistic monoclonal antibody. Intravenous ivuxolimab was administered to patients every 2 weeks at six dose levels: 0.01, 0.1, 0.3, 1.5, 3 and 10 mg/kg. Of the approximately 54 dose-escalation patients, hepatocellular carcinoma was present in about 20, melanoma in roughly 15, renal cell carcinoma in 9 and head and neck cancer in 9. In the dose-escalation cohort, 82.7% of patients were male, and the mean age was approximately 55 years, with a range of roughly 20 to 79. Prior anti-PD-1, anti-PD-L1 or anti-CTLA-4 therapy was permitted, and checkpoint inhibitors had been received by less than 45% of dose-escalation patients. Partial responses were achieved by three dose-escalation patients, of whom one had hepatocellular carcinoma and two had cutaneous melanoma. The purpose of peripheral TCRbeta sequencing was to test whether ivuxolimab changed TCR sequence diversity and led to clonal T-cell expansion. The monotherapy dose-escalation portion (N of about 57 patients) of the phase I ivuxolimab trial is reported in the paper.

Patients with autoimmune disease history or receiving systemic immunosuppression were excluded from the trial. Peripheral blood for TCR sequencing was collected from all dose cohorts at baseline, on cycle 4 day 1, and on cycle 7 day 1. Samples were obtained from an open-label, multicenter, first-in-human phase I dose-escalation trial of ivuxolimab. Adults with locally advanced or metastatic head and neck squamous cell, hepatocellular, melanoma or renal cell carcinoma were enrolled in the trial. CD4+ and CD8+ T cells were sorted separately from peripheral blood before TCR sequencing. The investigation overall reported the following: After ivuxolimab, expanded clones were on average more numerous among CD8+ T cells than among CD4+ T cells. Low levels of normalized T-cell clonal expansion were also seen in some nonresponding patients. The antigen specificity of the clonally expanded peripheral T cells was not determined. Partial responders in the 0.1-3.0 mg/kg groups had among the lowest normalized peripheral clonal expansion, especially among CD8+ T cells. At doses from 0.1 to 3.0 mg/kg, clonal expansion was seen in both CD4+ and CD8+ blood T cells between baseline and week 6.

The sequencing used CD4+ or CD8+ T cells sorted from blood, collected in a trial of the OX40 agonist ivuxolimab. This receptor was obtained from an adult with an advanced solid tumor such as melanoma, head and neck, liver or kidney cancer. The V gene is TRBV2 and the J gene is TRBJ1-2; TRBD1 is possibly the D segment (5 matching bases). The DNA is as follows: TGTGCCAGCATCGTGGGGGAGGGAGGCTACACCTTC. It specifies CASIVGEGGYTF.